This T cell receptor (beta chain) was sequenced for a study of T cells in Graves' hyperthyroidism and ophthalmopathy. Study as a whole: At the time of initial diagnosis and before any treatment, peripheral blood was collected.

Hyperthyroidism had been newly diagnosed in patients aged 18 to 65, and its duration was under 2 months. The CDR3 contains 13 residues. Germline values: CDR1 KGHDR, CDR2 SFDVKD. Trimming stripped 7 bases from V and 2 bases from J, with 8 bases between. Study-wide results and limits: Ophthalmopathy cases were set apart from stable hyperthyroidism by a 13 V-J model.

This clonotype was picked up a small number of times. What it binds is not known. Amplification of TCR beta CDR3 regions was performed using RNA transcripts as template. First-round RT-PCR of the TCR CDR3 relied on the HTBI primer set. MiXCR was run by TCRdb on the multiplex PCR reads, yielding one entry per CDR3 protein. The table includes under 450,000 distinct CDR3 sequences, 15% to 19% detected once. The J gene is TRBJ1-5, the V gene TRBV24-1; D is possibly TRBD1 (6 bases). Sample: blood. The TCR originated in a woman aged 18-30 years with Graves' hyperthyroidism. The CDR3 loop is CATSAGGNQPQHF. The CDR3 DNA reads as TGTGCCACCAGCGCAGGGGGCAATCAGCCCCAGCATTTT.